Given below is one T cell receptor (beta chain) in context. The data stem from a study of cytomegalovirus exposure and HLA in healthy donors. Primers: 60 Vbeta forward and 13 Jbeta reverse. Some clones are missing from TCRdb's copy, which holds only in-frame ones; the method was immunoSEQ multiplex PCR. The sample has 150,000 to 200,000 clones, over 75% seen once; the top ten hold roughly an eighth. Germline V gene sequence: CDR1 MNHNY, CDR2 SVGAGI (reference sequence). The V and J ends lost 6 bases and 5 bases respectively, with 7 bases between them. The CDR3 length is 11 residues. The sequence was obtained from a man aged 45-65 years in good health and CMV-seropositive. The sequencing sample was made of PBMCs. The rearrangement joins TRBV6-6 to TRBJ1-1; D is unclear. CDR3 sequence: CASRQQTEAFF. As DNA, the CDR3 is TGTGCCAGCAGGCAACAGACTGAAGCTTTCTTT.